These 27 T cell receptor beta chains share one sample of origin, sequenced in a study of T-cell memory formation after mild COVID-19. Using its own MiXCR run on the 5' RACE reads, TCRdb lists one record per CDR3 protein. The data show approximately 250,000 distinct CDR3 sequences, over 15% seen once. The sample was PBMCs or a T cell subset sorted from them (not recorded which). The source of these receptors is a man aged 18 to 30 who had mild COVID-19 (a few samples of this study predate the infection). Cell type and time point are not known.

This clonotype has ten or more counts. This chain connects TRBV27 to TRBJ2-2; no firm D call. Germline V CDR1 and CDR2: MNHEY, SMNVEV (reference sequence). V lost 5 bases and J lost 5, with 6 bases in between. The CDR3 is 12 amino acids. CDR3 bases: TGTGCCAGCAGTCTCCCTACCGGGGAGCTGTTTTTT. Its protein is CASSLPTGELFF.

This sequence joins TRBV20-1 and TRBJ2-1; D gene uncertain. V was pared by 7 bases and J by 4 bases, with 5 bases between. Germline CDR1 DFQATT, CDR2 SNEGSKA (reference sequence). CDR3 length: 10 residues. Here the CDR3 DNA reads TGCAGTGTCGGGTACAATGAGCAGTTCTTC. Its translation: CSVGYNEQFF.

This clonotype was counted between two and nine times. The chain recombines TRBV15 with TRBJ2-3; the match to TRBD2 covers 7 bases. The germline gives CDR1 LNHNV, CDR2 YYDKDF (reference sequence). Trimming at V came to 0 bases and at J to 2 bases, leaving 2 bases not matched to a gene. CDR3 size: 15 residues. CDR3 DNA sequence: TGTGCCACCAGCAGAGAGGGGGGGTACACAGATACGCAGTATTTT. It encodes CATSREGGYTDTQYF.

This chain links TRBV7-9 with TRBJ1-1; maybe TRBD1 (6 bases). CDR1 and CDR2 (germline): SEHNR, FQNEAQ (reference sequence). Between the trimmed V and J ends, which lost 2 bases and 5 bases, there was a span of 12 bases. This CDR3 is built from 14 residues. CDR3 residues: CASSLPGGLTEAFF. CDR3 bases: TGTGCCAGCAGCTTACCCGGGGGGCTTACTGAAGCTTTCTTT.

Ten or more counts support this clonotype. The V gene is TRBV5-1, the J gene TRBJ2-7; TRBD1 agrees at 8 bases. Germline values: CDR1 SGHRS, CDR2 YFSETQ. CDR3 length: 14 residues. V lost 4 bases and J lost 3; bases outside the gene matches: 6. Written as DNA, the CDR3 is TGCGCCAGCAGCCCTAGGGACAGGAACTACGAGCAGTACTTC. It specifies CASSPRDRNYEQYF.

The V gene is TRBV5-1, the J gene TRBJ2-3, with 10 bases that match TRBD1. V shed 2 bases, J shed 3 bases, and the junction held 3 bases outside the gene matches. CDR3 length equals 15 residues. Looked up from germline, CDR1 is SGHRS and CDR2 is YFSETQ. The CDR3 coding sequence is TGCGCCAGCAGCTTTGACAGGGGGCTTACAGATACGCAGTATTTT. This sequence encodes CASSFDRGLTDTQYF.

V usage is TRBV27 and J usage is TRBJ1-5, with 8 bases lining up with TRBD1. There are 14 residues in the CDR3. Unmatched junction bases numbered 4, after V lost 3 bases and J lost 6 bases. The V gene's germline CDR1 is MNHEY and CDR2 SMNVEV (reference sequence). CDR3 coding DNA: TGTGCCAGCAGTTTCCAGGGGGCTGGTCAGCCCCAGCATTTT. It codes for CASSFQGAGQPQHF.

This clonotype was recorded a few times. In nucleotides, the CDR3 is TGTGCCAGCAGCTCAACTAGCGGGGGAGAGGATACGCAGTATTTT. This gives the protein CASSSTSGGEDTQYF. This chain connects TRBV7-2 to TRBJ2-3; 11 bases fit TRBD2. Germline V gene lookup returns CDR1 SGHTA and CDR2 FQGNSA. This CDR3 is 15 amino acids long. V gave up 4 bases and J gave up 6 bases; unmatched junction bases: 6. The full variable domain, in which reference TRBV7-2 and TRBJ2-3 provide the parts outside the CDR3, is GAGVSQSPSNKVTEKGKDVELRCDPISGHTALYWYRQSLGQGLEFLIYFQGNSAPDKSGLPSDRFSAERTGGSVSTLTIQRTQQEDSAVYLCASSSTSGGEDTQYFGPGTRLTVL.

V gene TRBV28 combines with J gene TRBJ1-2; 8 nucleotides align to TRBD1. Germline CDR1 and CDR2: MDHEN and SYDVKM. V shed 7 bases, J shed 6 bases, and the junction held 7 bases outside the gene matches. There are 13 residues in the CDR3. Written as DNA, the CDR3 is TGTGCCAGCATCTCTCGCAGGGGGCATGGCTACACCTTC. It encodes CASISRRGHGYTF.

The chain carries TRBV7-3 and TRBJ1-2; no reliable D call. V lost 3 bases, J lost 7 bases, and 6 bases lay in between. Germline CDR1 is SGHTA and CDR2 is FQGTGA. The CDR3 has 11 amino acids. Here the CDR3 reads CASSFSSGYTF. The CDR3 nucleotides read TGTGCCAGCAGCTTCTCCAGTGGCTACACCTTC.

In this sample, this clonotype turned up a few times. V usage is TRBV5-1 and J usage is TRBJ2-2; 8 nucleotides align to TRBD2. CDR1 and CDR2 from the germline V gene are SGHRS and YFSETQ. V gave up 4 bases and J gave up 4 bases; unmatched junction bases: 9. The CDR3 length is 16 residues. CDR3 nucleotides: TGCGCCAGCAGCAACCCCGGACTAGCAAGCACCGGGGAGCTGTTTTTT. Its translation is CASSNPGLASTGELFF.

Here the CDR3 reads CASSSPPAYGYTF. Written as DNA, the CDR3 is TGTGCCAGCAGTTCACCCCCGGCTTATGGCTACACCTTC. The chain combines TRBV12-3 or TRBV12-4 with TRBJ1-2, with D uncertain. V was trimmed by 4 bases and J by 5 bases, leaving 11 bases between them. The CDR3 is made up of 13 amino acids.

There are a few counts of this clonotype. The chain employs TRBV5-1 and TRBJ2-3; D remains unclear. Germline CDR1 SGHRS, CDR2 YFSETQ. V was trimmed by 1 base and J by 2 bases, leaving 26 bases between them. The CDR3 extends over 20 amino acids. The CDR3 reads CASSLTSARELKVDTDTQYF. CDR3 nucleotide sequence: TGCGCCAGCAGCTTGACTTCGGCCAGAGAGTTGAAGGTTGACACAGATACGCAGTATTTT.

In this sample, this clonotype turned up a few times. V is TRBV25-1 and J is TRBJ1-2; the D is unclear. There are 12 residues in the CDR3. V was clipped by 5 bases and J by 7 bases, with 11 bases between them. CDR1 and CDR2 (germline): MGHDK, SYGVNS. The CDR3 DNA follows: TGTGCCAGCAGTAAAGCCCCAGGTGGCTACACCTTC. Encoded protein: CASSKAPGGYTF.

The V and J genes are TRBV2 and TRBJ1-6; D unresolved. This CDR3 is built from 14 residues. V was shortened by 2 bases and J by 9 bases, with 11 bases between the two germline ends. Germline CDR1 is SNHLY and CDR2 is FYNNEI. The CDR3 reads CASSELDAGSPLHF. The CDR3 bases are TGTGCCAGCAGTGAATTGGACGCTGGTTCACCCCTCCACTTT.

In its sample, this clonotype was seen a few times. The V gene is TRBV5-1, the J gene TRBJ2-1; the D is unclear. Trimming left V 0 bases short and J 15 bases short, with 13 bases between. Per germline, CDR1 SGHRS and CDR2 YFSETQ. This CDR3 is built from 12 residues. The CDR3 DNA follows: TGCGCCAGCAGCTTGGATTGGGTAGAATCGTTCTTC. It yields the protein CASSLDWVESFF.

This clonotype occurred a few times. The V call is TRBV7-9, the J call TRBJ1-6; D not resolved. This CDR3 has 13 residues. Deletions cut 0 bases from V and 10 bases from J, with 7 bases between. CDR1 and CDR2 (germline): SEHNR, FQNEAQ (reference sequence). The CDR3 coding sequence is TGTGCCAGCAGCTTAGCGCTAGTCTCACCCCTCCACTTT. This sequence encodes CASSLALVSPLHF.

J is TRBJ2-3 and V is TRBV6-5; 10 bases match TRBD1. The V and J ends lost 6 bases and 3 bases, in that order; junction bases with no gene match: 6. The germline V gene encodes CDR1 MNHEY and CDR2 SVGAGI. The CDR3 consists of 15 residues. The CDR3 loop reads CASSRQGARTDTQYF. The CDR3 nucleotides are TGTGCCAGCAGCCGACAGGGGGCGCGAACAGATACGCAGTATTTT.

About this clonotype itself: The junction does not match germline at one end; this may be a read error. The V gene is TRBV10-3, the J gene TRBJ1-1; weak D call: TRBD1 (6 bases). The CDR3 is 12 residues long. The germline gives CDR1 ENHRY, CDR2 SYGVKD. The CDR3 spells CAIGDRKAEAFF. The CDR3 bases are TGTGCCATCGGTGACAGGAAGGCTGAAGCTTTCTTT.

J is TRBJ1-1 and V is TRBV10-3, with D possibly being TRBD1 (5 bases). CDR3 size: 13 residues. Trimming left V 10 bases short and J 0 bases short, with 12 bases between. Germline V lookup: CDR1 ENHRY, CDR2 SYGVKD. The CDR3 region has the DNA TGTGCCACCCACAACAGGATGAACACTGAAGCTTTCTTT. This translates into CATHNRMNTEAFF.

There are a few counts of this clonotype. The chain has TRBV28 and TRBJ1-1, with D hard to call. V was clipped by 3 bases and J by 6 bases, with 11 bases between them. CDR1 MDHEN and CDR2 SYDVKM come from the germline V gene. The CDR3 loop spans 13 amino acids. The CDR3 here is CASSFGGRPEAFF. CDR3 bases: TGTGCCAGCAGTTTCGGTGGAAGGCCTGAAGCTTTCTTT.

This sequence joins TRBV3-1 and TRBJ1-5, with 8 bases aligning to TRBD1. V shed 0 bases, J shed 11 bases, and the junction held 9 bases outside the gene matches. There are 15 residues in the CDR3. Germline V gene data show CDR1 as LGHDT and CDR2 as YNNKEL (reference sequence). CDR3 sequence: CASSQEPGGYGSQHF. The CDR3 DNA sequence: TGTGCCAGCAGCCAAGAGCCAGGGGGCTATGGGTCCCAGCATTTT.

This chain joins TRBV7-2 and TRBJ1-1; D is unresolved. This CDR3 region has 13 residues. V lost 4 bases and J lost 5, with 11 bases in between. Germline CDR1 is SGHTA and CDR2 is FQGNSA. The CDR3 here is CASSSSLITEAFF. The CDR3 nucleotides read TGTGCCAGCAGCTCCAGTTTGATAACTGAAGCTTTCTTT.

The chain uses TRBV7-2 and TRBJ2-3; D unresolved. In germline, CDR1 is SGHTA, CDR2 FQGNSA. V lost 6 bases, J lost 0 bases, and 7 bases lay in between. CDR3 size: 13 residues. As DNA, the CDR3 is TGTGCCAGCAGGATAAGGAGCACAGATACGCAGTATTTT. It yields the protein CASRIRSTDTQYF. The complete variable domain, with remaining parts taken from reference TRBV7-2 and TRBJ2-3, reads GAGVSQSPSNKVTEKGKDVELRCDPISGHTALYWYRQSLGQGLEFLIYFQGNSAPDKSGLPSDRFSAERTGGSVSTLTIQRTQQEDSAVYLCASRIRSTDTQYFGPGTRLTVL.

This clonotype was found a few times. The V gene is TRBV20-1, the J gene TRBJ2-1; 9 bases are a match to TRBD2. The length of the CDR3 is 13 residues. Germline V CDR1 and CDR2: DFQATT, SNEGSKA (reference sequence). Trimming took 1 base from V and 8 from J; bases not matched to a gene: 3. As DNA, the CDR3 is TGCAGTGCTAGAGCCGGGACTAGCTATGAGCAGTTCTTC. It translates to CSARAGTSYEQFF.

V gene TRBV5-1 combines with J gene TRBJ2-3; D is uncertain. The germline V gene has CDR1 SGHRS and CDR2 YFSETQ. V lost 4 bases to trimming and J lost 0 bases, with 9 bases between them. This CDR3 comprises 14 residues. The DNA for the CDR3 is TGCGCCAGCAGCGCATCTCAAAGCACAGATACGCAGTATTTT. Its protein product is CASSASQSTDTQYF.

This rearrangement joins TRBV7-2 to TRBJ1-2; D gene unclear. Trimming removed 1 base at V and 2 bases at J, with 8 bases between. This CDR3 is built from 14 residues. Germline assignment: CDR1 SGHTA and CDR2 FQGNSA. The CDR3 region is CASSLDLGNYGYTF. CDR3 nucleotides: TGTGCCAGCAGCTTAGATCTGGGAAACTATGGCTACACCTTC.